Only one count was recorded for the clone carrying this T cell receptor beta chain. This specimen includes other DNA sequences encoding the same CDR3. These data are taken from a study of shared clonotypes between healthy human individuals. Looking at the study overall: Researchers assigned three CD4 naive, three CD4 memory, two CD8 naive and one CD8 memory plate to each donor.

The CDR3 covers 13 residues. In germline, CDR1 is SGHAT, CDR2 FQNNGV. Deletions cut 6 bases from V and 1 base from J, with 7 bases between. The deep-level immunoSEQ assay was used. Over several immunoSEQ plates, each subset's genomic DNA was distributed in even portions. Here immunoSEQ multiplex PCR was the method, and the copy in TCRdb shows in-frame clones only, minus some. The data hold about 680,000 clones, with approximately 79% observed a single time. This sequence was found in a woman younger than 45 in good health. The chain has TRBV11-2 and TRBJ2-1; no firm D call. Sequencing used memory CD4+ T cells sorted from blood. This sample's subset: CD45RA-negative fraction. This CDR3 reads CASRVGSYNEQFF. In DNA, the CDR3 is TGTGCCAGCAGGGTGGGGTCCTACAATGAGCAGTTCTTC.